Here is one TCR beta chain with its context. Antigen specificity is unknown. This CDR3 region has 16 residues. Trimming removed 5 bases from V and 5 bases from J, with 20 bases in between. CDR1 LGHDT and CDR2 YNNKEL come from the germline V gene (reference sequence). This sample is part of a study of T cell responses to AZD1222 COVID-19 vaccine. About the research overall: Second-dose schedules of about 4 or about 12 weeks were combined.

Study-level findings and limits: Seropositive AZD1222 recipients at baseline numbered only five or six. Unmutated variant regions are reportedly the target of nearly half of TCRs that are spike-specific. Vaccine-associated CD4 TCRs spanned spike, dominant at 160-218 and 743-854.

The assay was immunoSEQ multiplex PCR, and TCRdb's table has in-frame clones only and misses some. The sample consists of roughly 70,000 clones, approximately 80% of them appearing once. The TCR originated in an adult in good health. The chain uses TRBV3-1 (or the pseudogene TRBV3-2) and TRBJ2-3; no reliable D call. The sample here was peripheral blood, taken on day 0 of AZD1222 vaccination. The DNA for the CDR3 is TGTGCCAGCAGCACAACAATTCCCATCATGCAAGATACGCAGTATTTT. Translating gives CASSTTIPIMQDTQYF.